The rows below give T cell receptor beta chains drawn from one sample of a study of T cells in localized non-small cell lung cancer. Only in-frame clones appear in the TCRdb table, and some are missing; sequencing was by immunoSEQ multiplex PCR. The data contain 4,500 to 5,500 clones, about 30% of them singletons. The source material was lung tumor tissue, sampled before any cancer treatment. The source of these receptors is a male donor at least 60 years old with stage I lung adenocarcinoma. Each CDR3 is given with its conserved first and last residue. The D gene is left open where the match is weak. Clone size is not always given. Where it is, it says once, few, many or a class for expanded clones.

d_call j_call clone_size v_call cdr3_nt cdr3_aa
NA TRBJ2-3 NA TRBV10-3 TGTGCCATCAGTGAGGTCTACGCTAGCACAGATACGCAGTATTTT CAISEVYASTDTQYF
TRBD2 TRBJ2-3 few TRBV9 TGTGCCAGCACCAAAGGGACTAGCGGGGGTCTAGGAGATACGCAGTATTTT CASTKGTSGGLGDTQYF
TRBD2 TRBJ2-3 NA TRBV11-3 TGTGCCAGCAGCTTAAGCGGGGGAGCAGATACGCAGTATTTT CASSLSGGADTQYF
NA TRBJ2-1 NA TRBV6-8 TGTGCCACGGGACACCAAACCTACAATGAGCAGTTCTTC CATGHQTYNEQFF
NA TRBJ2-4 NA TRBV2 TGTGCCAGCGCCACACATGGGGACATTCAGTACTTC CASATHGDIQYF
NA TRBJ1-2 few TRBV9 TGTGCCAGCAGCGCCGACCTACAGGGCCGCTATGGCTACACCTTC CASSADLQGRYGYTF
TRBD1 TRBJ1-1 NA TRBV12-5 TGTGCTAGTGGTTTGCCCCCTGACAGGGGTTTGAACACTGAAGCTTTCTTT CASGLPPDRGLNTEAFF
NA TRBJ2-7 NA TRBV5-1 TGCGCCAGCAGCGAGGGACCAAAAAGCTCCTACGAGCAGTACTTC CASSEGPKSSYEQYF
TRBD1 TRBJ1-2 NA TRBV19 TGTGCCAGTAGTCTAGGGACAGGGAGGAGCGATGGCTACACCTTC CASSLGTGRSDGYTF
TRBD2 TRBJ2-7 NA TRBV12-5 TGTGCTAGTGGTTTCATACCTAGGGGAGGGGTCAACTACGAGCAGTACTTC CASGFIPRGGVNYEQYF
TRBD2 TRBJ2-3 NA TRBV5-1 TGCGCCAGCAGCTTGGGGGCTAGGACTAGCGGTAGCACAGATACGCAGTATTTT CASSLGARTSGSTDTQYF
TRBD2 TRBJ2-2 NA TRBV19 TGTGCCAGTAGTATGATGGTAGCGGGCAACACCGGGGAGCTGTTTTTT CASSMMVAGNTGELFF
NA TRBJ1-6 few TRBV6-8 TGTGCCAGCAGATTGATGGGTTCACCCCTCCACTTT CASRLMGSPLHF
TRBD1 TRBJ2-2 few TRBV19 TGTGCCAGTAGTCTTCCGGGACAGGGGGCTAGCACCGGGGAGCTGTTTTTT CASSLPGQGASTGELFF
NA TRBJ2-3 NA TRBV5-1 TGCGCCAGCAGCTTGGGGGGGTCTTTAGGATCCCTCACAGATACGCAGTATTTT CASSLGGSLGSLTDTQYF
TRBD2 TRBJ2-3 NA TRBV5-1 TGCGCCAGCAGCTTGAACGGGAGGGCGAGCACAGATACGCAGTATTTT CASSLNGRASTDTQYF
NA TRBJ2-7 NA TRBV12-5 TGTGCCAGCACCTTGGTCGGGGGCGAGCAGTACTTC CASTLVGGEQYF
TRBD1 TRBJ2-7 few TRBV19 TGTGCCAGTAGTATGACCCGGGACAGGGGGTACGACGAGCAGTACTTC CASSMTRDRGYDEQYF
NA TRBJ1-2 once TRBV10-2 TGCGCCAGCAGTGCCGGCAGGGTGGGCTATGGCTACACCTTC CASSAGRVGYGYTF
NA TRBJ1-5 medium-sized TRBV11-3 TGTGCCAGCAGCTTAGGAGGGGGGGGGATTCAGCCCCAGCATTTT CASSLGGGGIQPQHF
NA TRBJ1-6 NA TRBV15 TGTGCCACCAGCAGAGATTTCCTGGATAATTCACCCCTCCACTTT CATSRDFLDNSPLHF
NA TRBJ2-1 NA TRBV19 TGTGCCAGTAGTATGGGGACGGGCAATGAGCAGTTCTTC CASSMGTGNEQFF
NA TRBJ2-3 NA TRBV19 TGTGCCAGTGGGGGGACTGCCTCCACGCAGTATTTT CASGGTASTQYF
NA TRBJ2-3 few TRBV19 TGTGCCAGTAGTGGGAAGGGTCTAAGCACAGATACGCAGTATTTT CASSGKGLSTDTQYF
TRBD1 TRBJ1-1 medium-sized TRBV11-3 TGTGCCAGCAGCTTTACCGGGACAGGAGCCTTAAACACTGAAGCTTTCTTT CASSFTGTGALNTEAFF
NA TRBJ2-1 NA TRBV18 TGTGCCAGCTCACCTCCTGAGACACGGGGAAGGTACAATGAGCAGTTCTTC CASSPPETRGRYNEQFF
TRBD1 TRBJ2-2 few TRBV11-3 TGTGCCAGCAGCTCCCAGGGGGTACGGACCGGGGAGCTGTTTTTT CASSSQGVRTGELFF
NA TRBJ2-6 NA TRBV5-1 TGCGCCAGCAGCTTGGAAGGTGGGGCCAACGTCCTGACTTTC CASSLEGGANVLTF
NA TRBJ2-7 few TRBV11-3 TGTGCCAGCAGCTTCCGTAGCAGGGGCTACGAGCAGTACTTC CASSFRSRGYEQYF
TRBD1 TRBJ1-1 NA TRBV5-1 TGCGCCAGCAGCTTGATGACAGGGGATAACACTGAAGCTTTCTTT CASSLMTGDNTEAFF
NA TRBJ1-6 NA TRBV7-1 TGTGCCAGCAGCGGCCCCCCGGGTGGCTCACCCCTCCACTTT CASSGPPGGSPLHF
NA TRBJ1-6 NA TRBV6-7 TGTGCCAGCGGGTCGGTGTCACCCCTCCACTTT CASGSVSPLHF
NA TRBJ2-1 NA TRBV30 TGTGCCTGGAGTCTAGGGGGGGGTGAGCAGTTCTTC CAWSLGGGEQFF
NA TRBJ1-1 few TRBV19 TGTGCCAGTAGTATTTTAAGGAACACTGAAGCTTTCTTT CASSILRNTEAFF
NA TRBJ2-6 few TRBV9 TGTGCCAGCACTCGGTCTGGGGCCAACGTCCTGACTTTC CASTRSGANVLTF
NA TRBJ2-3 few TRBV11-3 TGTGCCAGCAGCTCAGGGGTGGGCACAGATACGCAGTATTTT CASSSGVGTDTQYF
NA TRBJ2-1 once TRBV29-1 TGCAGCGTTCCAAAAGACGTTCCGGGACGGCCCTACAATGAGCAGTTCTTC CSVPKDVPGRPYNEQFF
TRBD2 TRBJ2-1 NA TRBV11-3 TGTGCCAGCAGCTTGGCTGGACTAGCGGGGATGAGCTCCTACAATGAGCAGTTCTTC CASSLAGLAGMSSYNEQFF
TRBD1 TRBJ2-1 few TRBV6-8 TGTGCCAGCACTAACCGACAGGGCGGTGAGCAGTTCTTC CASTNRQGGEQFF
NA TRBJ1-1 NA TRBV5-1 TGCGCCAGCAGCCTAGCACAGCGAGGGATGAACACTGAAGCTTTCTTT CASSLAQRGMNTEAFF
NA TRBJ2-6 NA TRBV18 TGTGCCAGCTCGCCCGGGGTGAGGGAAGAGGACTCTGGGGCCAACGTCCTGACTTTC CASSPGVREEDSGANVLTF
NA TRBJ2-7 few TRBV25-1 TGTGCCAGCAGTGAAGGGGACGGAGTGGTGGACGAGCAGTACTTC CASSEGDGVVDEQYF
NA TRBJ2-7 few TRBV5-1 TGCGCCAGCAGCTTGGATGTACGAGGACTTCTGAGCTCCTACGAGCAGTACTTC CASSLDVRGLLSSYEQYF
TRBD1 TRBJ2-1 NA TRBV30 TGTGCCTGGAGGGGACAGGGAATCTCCTACAATGAGCAGTTCTTC CAWRGQGISYNEQFF
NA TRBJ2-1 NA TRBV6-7 TGTGCCAGCAGTGAAAAGGGTGAGCAGTTCTTC CASSEKGEQFF
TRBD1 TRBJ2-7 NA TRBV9 TGTGCCAGCAGTGAAGGGGACAGGGGCTACGAGCAGTACTTC CASSEGDRGYEQYF
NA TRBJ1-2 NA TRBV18 TGTGCCAGTTCAGAAGGGCTTGATGGCTACACCTTC CASSEGLDGYTF
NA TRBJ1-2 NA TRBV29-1 TGCAGCGGGGGAGGGGGAGGCGGTGATGGCTACACCTTC CSGGGGGGDGYTF
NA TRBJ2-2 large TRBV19 TGTGCCAGTAGGAGCGCTAACACGAACACCGGGGAGCTGTTTTTT CASRSANTNTGELFF
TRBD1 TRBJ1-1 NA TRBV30 TGTGCCTGGAGTTTGGGACAGGGCCCGAACACTGAAGCTTTCTTT CAWSLGQGPNTEAFF
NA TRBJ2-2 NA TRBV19 TGTGCCATTCAGAAGGGGGGAGACGGGGAGCTGTTTTTT CAIQKGGDGELFF
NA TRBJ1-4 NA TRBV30 TGTGCCTGGGCCCGGGAGACGGGTGGAGCAACTAATGAAAAACTGTTTTTT CAWARETGGATNEKLFF
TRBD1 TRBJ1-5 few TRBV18 TGTGCCAGCTCACCGCAGCCGCCCGGACAGGCCTCTAATCAGCCCCAGCATTTT CASSPQPPGQASNQPQHF
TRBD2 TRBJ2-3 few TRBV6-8 TGTGCCAGCAAGGAGCGGGGGACAGATACGCAGTATTTT CASKERGTDTQYF
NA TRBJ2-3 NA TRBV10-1 TGCGCCAGCAAAGGTCACAGGAATCCCACAGATACGCAGTATTTT CASKGHRNPTDTQYF
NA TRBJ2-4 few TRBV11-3 TGTGCCAGCAGCCCGGGTCCGACAGGCAGTATACAAATAGCCAAAAACATTCAGTACTTC CASSPGPTGSIQIAKNIQYF
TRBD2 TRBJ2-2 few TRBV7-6 TGTGCCAGCAGCTTCAGACTAGCGGGGAGTGGCACCGGGGAGCTGTTTTTT CASSFRLAGSGTGELFF